A selection of T cell receptor beta chains follows, all from one sample in a study of blood T cell repertoires in COVID-19. Sequenced by immunoSEQ multiplex PCR; TCRdb stores in-frame clones only, minus some. The sample comprises about 230,000 clones, approximately 83% of which are singletons, and around 27% rests with the top ten. Source material: peripheral blood. These receptors all come from a man aged 35 to 55 with acute or convalescent COVID-19. CDR3s include the opening cysteine and the closing phenylalanine or tryptophan. D genes are given only for firm matches. Rows give clone size only sometimes, using once, few, many, or a class for an expanded clone.

TRBV19	TRBJ2-7	TRBD2	many	CASSTSSGRAHEQYF	TGTGCCAGTAGTACTTCTAGCGGGAGGGCCCACGAGCAGTACTTC
TRBV28	TRBJ2-7	TRBD1	.	CASRAGTGTTYEQYF	TGTGCCAGCAGAGCTGGGACAGGTACCACCTACGAGCAGTACTTC
TRBV6-5	TRBJ1-2	.	.	CASSFQGGYGYTF	TGTGCCAGCAGTTTCCAGGGAGGCTATGGCTACACCTTC
TRBV7-9	TRBJ2-3	.	.	CASRDYPLPSTDTQYF	TGTGCCAGCAGGGACTATCCTTTACCAAGCACAGATACGCAGTATTTT
TRBV4-2	TRBJ2-3	TRBD1	.	CASSPLHRGAHTDTQYF	TGTGCCAGCAGCCCTCTTCACAGGGGGGCCCACACAGATACGCAGTATTTT
TRBV13	TRBJ2-1	TRBD2	.	CASSFRKRGAPYNEQFF	TGTGCCAGCAGCTTTAGAAAGCGGGGCGCCCCCTACAATGAGCAGTTCTTC
TRBV30	TRBJ2-5	TRBD1	.	CAWSRTLTGRETQYF	TGTGCCTGGAGTCGTACCTTGACAGGGCGAGAGACCCAGTACTTC
TRBV3-1/TRBV3-2	TRBJ1-2	.	few	CASSQDSGGEGYTF	TGTGCCAGCAGCCAAGATAGCGGAGGGGAGGGCTACACCTTC
TRBV5-1	TRBJ2-7	.	.	CASSAAPGYEQYF	TGCGCCAGCAGCGCTGCACCGGGGTACGAGCAGTACTTC
TRBV27	TRBJ2-7	TRBD1	.	CASSLWGTGLEQYF	TGTGCCAGCAGTCTCTGGGGGACAGGGCTCGAGCAGTACTTC
TRBV6-6	TRBJ1-1	.	.	CASSPGEWSEAFF	TGTGCCAGCAGTCCAGGGGAGTGGAGTGAAGCTTTCTTT
TRBV6-4	TRBJ2-5	TRBD1	once	CASSADGGTGQETQYF	TGTGCCAGCAGTGCGGACGGAGGGACAGGGCAAGAGACCCAGTACTTC
TRBV7-9	TRBJ2-7	.	few	CASSQDPRAYEQYF	TGTGCCAGCAGCCAAGACCCCAGGGCCTACGAGCAGTACTTC
TRBV30	TRBJ2-5	.	.	CAWSDGYQETQYF	TGTGCCTGGAGTGACGGTTACCAAGAGACCCAGTACTTC
TRBV14	TRBJ1-2	.	.	CASSQPGAEGGYTF	TGTGCCAGCAGCCAGCCGGGAGCAGAGGGAGGCTACACCTTC
TRBV10-2	TRBJ2-7	.	.	CASSDSAGTSLYEQYF	TGCGCCAGCAGTGATTCCGCCGGGACAAGCCTTTACGAGCAGTACTTC
TRBV15	TRBJ2-3	.	once	CATSTELLTDTQYF	TGTGCCACCAGTACCGAATTACTCACAGATACGCAGTATTTT
TRBV28	TRBJ1-3	.	.	CASSLTAELSGNTIYF	TGTGCCAGCAGTTTAACGGCGGAGCTGTCCGGAAACACCATATATTTT
TRBV5-1	TRBJ2-2	.	.	CASSVGRGKSGELFF	TGCGCCAGCAGCGTTGGGAGAGGGAAATCCGGGGAGCTGTTTTTT
TRBV7-9	TRBJ1-1	.	.	CASSLAAGGWDTEAFF	TGTGCCAGCAGCTTAGCCGCGGGGGGCTGGGACACTGAAGCTTTCTTT
TRBV3-1/TRBV3-2	TRBJ1-1	TRBD1	.	CASSQPDRGARAFF	TGTGCCAGCAGCCAACCGGACAGGGGGGCGAGAGCTTTCTTT
TRBV3-1/TRBV3-2	TRBJ1-1	.	.	CASSQDGGGEAFF	TGTGCCAGCAGCCAGGATGGGGGGGGCGAAGCTTTCTTT
TRBV5-8	TRBJ2-5	.	.	CASSLEGIGRETQYF	TGTGCCAGCAGCTTGGAGGGAATAGGGAGGGAGACCCAGTACTTC
TRBV7-6	TRBJ2-1	TRBD2	large	CASSLEGLAGAEQFF	TGTGCCAGCAGCTTAGAAGGACTAGCGGGAGCCGAGCAGTTCTTC
TRBV11-2	TRBJ1-3	.	.	CASSLVALGAGNTIYF	TGTGCCAGCAGCTTAGTGGCCCTGGGCGCTGGAAACACCATATATTTT
TRBV30	TRBJ1-1	.	.	CAWSVLPEGGTEAFF	TGTGCCTGGAGTGTACTTCCGGAAGGAGGCACTGAAGCTTTCTTT
TRBV2	TRBJ1-2	.	.	CASSAGATANYGYTF	TGTGCCAGCAGTGCAGGGGCAACAGCTAACTATGGCTACACCTTC
TRBV6-5	TRBJ2-7	.	.	CASLRVNEQYF	TGTGCCAGCCTCCGGGTCAACGAGCAGTACTTC
TRBV5-3	TRBJ2-3	TRBD1	.	CATYSFRDRATDTQYF	TGTGCCACTTATTCGTTCCGAGACAGGGCCACAGATACGCAGTATTTT
TRBV7-3	TRBJ2-7	TRBD2	.	CASSFSGRADEQYF	TGTGCCAGCAGCTTTAGCGGGAGGGCCGACGAGCAGTACTTC
TRBV6-5	TRBJ1-2	.	.	CASSYSTEVYGYTF	TGTGCCAGCAGTTACTCGACTGAAGTGTATGGCTACACCTTC
TRBV4-3	TRBJ1-6	.	.	CASSPYQGQSPLHF	TGCGCCAGCAGCCCGTACCAGGGTCAATCACCCCTCCACTTT
TRBV5-6	TRBJ1-6	TRBD1	.	CASSTGQPSPLHF	TGTGCCAGCAGCACGGGACAGCCCTCACCCCTCCACTTT
TRBV6-2/TRBV6-3	TRBJ2-7	TRBD2	.	CASSTRGLGRYEQYF	TGTGCCAGCAGTACTCGAGGGCTCGGGAGGTACGAGCAGTACTTC
TRBV12-3/TRBV12-4	TRBJ1-1	.	.	CASSAQVNTEAFF	TGTGCCAGCAGTGCACAGGTGAACACTGAAGCTTTCTTT
TRBV10-3	TRBJ2-3	.	.	CATSSETDTQYF	TGTGCCACCTCCTCAGAAACAGATACGCAGTATTTT
TRBV6-1	TRBJ1-1	TRBD1	.	CASSDYRGNTEAFF	TGTGCCAGCAGTGATTACAGGGGAAATACTGAAGCTTTCTTT
TRBV18	TRBJ2-5	TRBD1	.	CASTRDSQETQYF	TGTGCCAGCACACGGGACAGTCAAGAGACCCAGTACTTC
TRBV7-2	TRBJ2-7	TRBD2	.	CASSLDGTSGYEQYF	TGTGCCAGCAGCTTAGACGGGACTAGCGGTTACGAGCAGTACTTC
TRBV6-2/TRBV6-3	TRBJ1-2	.	.	CASSYGLRVGYTF	TGTGCCAGCAGTTATGGTCTACGGGTAGGCTACACCTTC
TRBV6-5	TRBJ2-7	TRBD2	few	CASSSGLAGASYEQYF	TGTGCCAGCAGTTCCGGACTAGCGGGAGCTTCCTACGAGCAGTACTTC
TRBV18	TRBJ2-7	.	once	CASSRTQGSSYEQYF	TGTGCCAGCTCACGTACGCAGGGGTCTTCCTACGAGCAGTACTTC
TRBV7-6	TRBJ1-1	.	.	CASSLAGRGEAFF	TGTGCCAGCAGCTTAGCTGGCCGGGGGGAGGCTTTCTTT
TRBV7-3	TRBJ2-7	TRBD2	.	CASSPGLAGIGYEQYF	TGTGCCAGCAGCCCGGGACTAGCGGGAATCGGCTACGAGCAGTACTTC
TRBV7-9	TRBJ1-1	TRBD1	.	CASRGTGGGTEAFF	TGTGCCAGCAGGGGGACAGGGGGCGGCACTGAAGCTTTCTTT
TRBV7-2	TRBJ1-3	TRBD1	.	CASSLTTGGSGNTIYF	TGTGCCAGCAGCCTTACGACAGGGGGCTCTGGAAACACCATATATTTT
TRBV19	TRBJ1-1	.	few	CASSQTMNTEAFF	TGTGCCAGTTCGCAGACTATGAACACTGAAGCTTTCTTT
TRBV7-2	TRBJ2-2	TRBD1	few	CASSPYQLDRASRTGELFF	TGTGCCAGCAGCCCTTATCAACTGGACAGGGCGTCTCGCACCGGGGAGCTGTTTTTT
TRBV7-9	TRBJ2-1	.	.	CASSLGGWDEQFF	TGTGCCAGCAGCTTAGGCGGGTGGGATGAGCAGTTCTTC
TRBV15	TRBJ1-1	.	.	CATRRGSSDTEAFF	TGTGCCACCAGGAGGGGGAGTTCCGACACTGAAGCTTTCTTT
TRBV10-3	TRBJ2-7	TRBD1	.	CAIRTGQGAYEQYF	TGTGCCATCAGAACTGGACAGGGGGCTTACGAGCAGTACTTC
TRBV4-1	TRBJ2-1	.	.	CASSQTEGNEQFF	TGCGCCAGCAGCCAGACCGAGGGAAATGAGCAGTTCTTC
TRBV3-1/TRBV3-2	TRBJ2-2	.	.	CASSRFIGPRTELFF	TGTGCCAGCAGCCGATTCATTGGACCGAGGACAGAGCTGTTTTTT